This TCR beta chain was sequenced in a study of control samples from healthy donors and cancer patients. This table comes from immunoSEQ multiplex PCR, and its TCRdb copy is limited to in-frame clones, with some not included. The sample has some 110,000 clones; 88% are singletons. The germline V and J ends were trimmed by 2 bases and 3 bases, with 14 bases remaining between them. Germline V gene data show CDR1 as SGDLS and CDR2 as YYNGEE. The CDR3 extends over 16 amino acids. Source material: blood. This TCR was sampled from an older woman in good health. This rearrangement joins TRBV9 to TRBJ2-2; D remains ambiguous. Here the CDR3 DNA reads TGTGCCAGCAGCGTGAAAACGGGTTGGGACACCGGGGAGCTGTTTTTT. Protein: CASSVKTGWDTGELFF. Full variable domain (missing parts from reference TRBV9 and TRBJ2-2): DSGVTQTPKHLITATGQRVTLRCSPRSGDLSVYWYQQSLDQGLQFLIQYYNGEERAKGNILERFSAQQFPDLHSELNLSSLELGDSALYFCASSVKTGWDTGELFFGEGSRLTVL.